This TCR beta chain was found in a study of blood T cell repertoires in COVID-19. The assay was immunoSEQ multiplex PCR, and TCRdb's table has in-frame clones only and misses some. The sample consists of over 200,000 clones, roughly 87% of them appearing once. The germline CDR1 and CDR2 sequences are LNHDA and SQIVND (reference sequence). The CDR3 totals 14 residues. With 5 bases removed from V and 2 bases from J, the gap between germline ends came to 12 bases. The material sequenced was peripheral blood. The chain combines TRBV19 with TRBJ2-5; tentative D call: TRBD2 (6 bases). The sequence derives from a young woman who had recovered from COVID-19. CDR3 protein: CASSLMGGQETQYF. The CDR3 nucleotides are TGTGCCAGTAGTCTAATGGGGGGACAAGAGACCCAGTACTTC.